The 32 T cell receptor beta chains below come from one sample, sequenced in a study of identical twins. A single record per CDR3 protein comes from TCRdb applying MiXCR to the 5' RACE reads. The sample holds 500,000 or so distinct CDR3 sequences, approximately 14% seen once. These data were likewise used in another study, on yellow fever vaccine responses in identical twins.

Sequenced sample: CD4+ T cells sorted from blood. Receptor source: a woman aged 18-29 years in good health.

V gene TRBV5-6 combines with J gene TRBJ1-6; 8 bases are a match to TRBD1. CDR1 is SGHDT, CDR2 YYEEEE, per germline. The CDR3 extends over 15 amino acids. V lost 3 bases, J lost 3 bases, and 2 bases stayed unmatched. The CDR3 reads CASSSTGGYNSPLHF. CDR3 DNA sequence: TGTGCCAGCAGCTCCACAGGGGGCTATAATTCACCCCTCCACTTT.

The CDR3 loop reads CASSLPPSGYSGANVLTF. The CDR3 bases are TGTGCCAGCAGCTTGCCCCCTAGCGGGTACTCTGGGGCCAACGTCCTGACTTTC. J is TRBJ2-6 and V is TRBV11-1; 8 bases line up with TRBD2. Germline CDR1 reads SGHAT; CDR2 reads FQDESV (reference sequence). After removal of 3 bases from V and 0 bases from J, the junction contained 7 bases not matched to a gene. This CDR3 contains 18 residues.

There are many counts of this clonotype. V gene TRBV6-5 combines with J gene TRBJ2-2; D remains ambiguous. The CDR3 is 12 amino acids. Germline V lookup: CDR1 MNHEY, CDR2 SVGAGI. V was trimmed by 6 bases and J by 1 base, leaving 3 bases between them. The CDR3 sequence is CASRRNTGELFF. The DNA of the CDR3 is TGTGCCAGCAGACGGAACACCGGGGAGCTGTTTTTT.

This chain links TRBV27 with TRBJ2-1, with TRBD2 matching 10 bases. After removal of 2 bases from V and 8 bases from J, the junction contained 9 bases not matched to a gene. CDR3 length: 16 amino acids. The germline V gene encodes CDR1 MNHEY and CDR2 SMNVEV (reference sequence). CDR3 sequence (DNA): TGTGCCAGCAGTTTAACTAGCGGGACCTCCAGGTATGAGCAGTTCTTC. Translated: CASSLTSGTSRYEQFF.

This clonotype was picked up a small number of times. V usage is TRBV3-1 and J usage is TRBJ2-7; 11 nucleotides align to TRBD2. After removal of 3 bases from V and 4 bases from J, the junction contained 5 bases not matched to a gene. The germline V gene has CDR1 LGHDT and CDR2 YNNKEL (reference sequence). The CDR3 consists of 15 residues. DNA of the CDR3: TGTGCCAGCAGCCATAGCGGGAGGGCCGTTTACGAGCAGTACTTC. Protein product: CASSHSGRAVYEQYF.

This chain joins TRBV29-1 and TRBJ2-7; D might be TRBD1 or TRBD2, each matching 5 bases. This CDR3 spans 13 amino acids. In germline, CDR1 is SQVTM, CDR2 ANQGSEA. The ends were cut back, 7 bases at V and 6 bases at J, with 19 bases in the middle. The CDR3 nucleotides are TGCAGCGCTCAACTAGTCGGGGCCTCCGAGCAGTACTTC. Protein: CSAQLVGASEQYF.

V gene TRBV7-2 combines with J gene TRBJ2-1; perhaps TRBD2 as D (6 bases). The CDR3 runs 15 residues. In germline, CDR1 is SGHTA, CDR2 FQGNSA. V was clipped by 0 bases and J by 8 bases, with 14 bases between them. The CDR3 DNA follows: TGTGCCAGCAGCTTAGCGGGGGGTCTGCAGGATGAGCAGTTCTTC. Its translation: CASSLAGGLQDEQFF.

The chain employs TRBV5-5 and TRBJ1-1, with a possible D match to TRBD1 (5 bases). The germline V and J ends were trimmed by 3 bases and 0 bases, with 12 bases remaining between them. Germline V CDR1 and CDR2: SGHKS, YYEKEE (reference sequence). CDR3 length: 15 residues. For the CDR3, the DNA is TGTGCCAGCAGCTCAGTGCAGGGCCTGAACACTGAAGCTTTCTTT. It codes for CASSSVQGLNTEAFF.

This clonotype was counted many times. The chain links TRBV12-3 or TRBV12-4 to TRBJ2-1; weak D call: TRBD2 (6 bases). V was pared by 2 bases and J by 7 bases, with 21 bases between. The CDR3 spans 17 residues. The CDR3 DNA reads TGTGCCAGCAGTTTACCCACCGGGAGAACCGGAACAAATGAGCAGTTCTTC. It translates to CASSLPTGRTGTNEQFF.

This chain uses TRBV20-1 with TRBJ2-1, with D unresolved. Germline CDR1 DFQATT, CDR2 SNEGSKA (reference sequence). The CDR3 has 13 amino acids. V dropped 3 bases and J dropped 9 bases, with 15 bases sitting between them. The CDR3 DNA reads TGCAGTGCTAGCATAGGTATATACGCTGAGCAGTTCTTC. This gives the protein CSASIGIYAEQFF.

This clonotype was found a few times. The V and J genes are TRBV15 and TRBJ2-1; no definite D call. The CDR3 has 13 amino acids. Germline CDR1 and CDR2: LNHNV and YYDKDF (reference sequence). Trimming removed 0 bases at V and 15 bases at J, with 15 bases between. CDR3 DNA: TGTGCCACCAGCAGAGAGTACCTACAGAAGCGGTTCTTC. This gives the protein CATSREYLQKRFF. Full variable domain (missing parts from reference TRBV15 and TRBJ2-1): DAMVIQNPRYQVTQFGKPVTLSCSQTLNHNVMYWYQQKSSQAPKLLFHYYDKDFNNEADTPDNFQSRRPNTSFCFLDIRSPGLGDTAMYLCATSREYLQKRFFGPGTRLTVL.

This clonotype was observed a few times. The J gene is TRBJ1-1, the V gene TRBV14, with D unresolved. The CDR3 runs 11 residues. The germline V gene has CDR1 SGHDN and CDR2 FVKESK. Here the CDR3 DNA reads TGTGTTTCCTCCGCAAGGACTGAAGCTTTCTTT. Its protein product is CVSSARTEAFF.

This clonotype was found a few times. V and J are TRBV5-1 and TRBJ2-7; 7 bases line up with TRBD1. Trimming removed 4 bases from V and 0 bases from J; junction bases left unmatched: 7. CDR3 size: 15 residues. CDR1 is SGHRS and CDR2 is YFSETQ in the germline V gene. CDR3 nucleotide sequence: TGCGCCAGCAGCACCCAGGGGGTTAGCTCCTACGAGCAGTACTTC. Its protein is CASSTQGVSSYEQYF.

This chain joins TRBV10-3 and TRBJ2-7, with TRBD2 matching 7 bases. Germline assignment: CDR1 ENHRY and CDR2 SYGVKD. The CDR3 sequence is 13 residues long. V lost 5 bases and J lost 4; bases outside the gene matches: 5. The CDR3 loop reads CAISLAAVYEQYF. Here the CDR3 DNA reads TGTGCCATCAGTCTAGCGGCCGTTTACGAGCAGTACTTC.

The rearrangement joins TRBV2 to TRBJ2-3, with a possible D match to TRBD1 (5 bases). The CDR3 totals 14 residues. Germline lookup yields CDR1 SNHLY and CDR2 FYNNEI. Trimming cost V 3 bases and J 2 bases, with 9 bases left between them. The CDR3 DNA sequence: TGTGCCAGCAGTGATCTGACAGACACAGATACGCAGTATTTT. Residues: CASSDLTDTDTQYF.

The chain links TRBV20-1 to TRBJ1-4; no firm D call. The V and J ends lost 6 bases and 7 bases respectively, with 15 bases between them. The CDR3 contains 13 residues. Germline assignment: CDR1 DFQATT and CDR2 SNEGSKA (reference sequence). CDR3 loop: CSAAGDIGEKLFF. The CDR3 DNA is TGCAGTGCCGCTGGCGACATCGGTGAAAAACTGTTTTTT.

This clonotype was observed a handful of times. The rearrangement uses TRBV7-2 and TRBJ1-4, with 9 bases lining up with TRBD1. CDR3 length equals 15 residues. Germline trimming cut 0 bases from V and 8 bases from J; bases unmatched to any gene: 4. Germline V CDR1 and CDR2: SGHTA, FQGNSA. The CDR3 reads CASSLAGQGGEKLFF. In nucleotides, the CDR3 is TGTGCCAGCAGCTTAGCGGGACAGGGCGGCGAAAAACTGTTTTTT.

This clonotype was recorded a few times. The gene calls are TRBV4-1 and TRBJ2-7, with 9 bases matching TRBD1. V was pared by 2 bases and J by 1 base, with 3 bases of the junction left unmatched. From germline, CDR1 is MGHRA and CDR2 YSYEKL. This CDR3 contains 15 residues. The CDR3 bases are TGCGCCAGCAGCCAAACAGGGGGCCAGTCCTACGAGCAGTACTTC. Encoded protein: CASSQTGGQSYEQYF.

This clonotype has a count of ten or more. The chain is built from TRBV12-3 or TRBV12-4 and TRBJ2-5; 11 bases align to TRBD2. The CDR3 sequence is 16 residues long. The V segment lost 6 bases and the J segment 5 bases; nucleotides outside the gene matches: 11. CDR3 amino acids: CASSATSGKVHETQYF. CDR3 nucleotides: TGTGCCAGCAGCGCGACTAGCGGGAAGGTACATGAGACCCAGTACTTC.

At least ten counts were recorded for this clonotype. CDR3 DNA sequence: TGTGCCAGCGCCCGGCGGGGTCTGAGTAATGAGCAGTTCTTC. It yields the protein CASARRGLSNEQFF. The V and J genes are TRBV13 and TRBJ2-1; a weak D match, TRBD2 (6 bases). In germline, CDR1 is PRHDT, CDR2 FYEKMQ (reference sequence). Trimming cost V 8 bases and J 7 bases, with 18 bases left between them. This CDR3 spans 14 amino acids.

V gene TRBV7-2 combines with J gene TRBJ2-7; TRBD2 aligns across 8 bases. The CDR3 sequence is 14 residues long. The germline V gene has CDR1 SGHTA and CDR2 FQGNSA. V dropped 5 bases and J dropped 3; count of bases not matched to a gene: 6. In DNA, the CDR3 is TGTGCCAGCAGCCTACAAGCGGGAGTCTACGAGCAGTACTTC. This sequence encodes CASSLQAGVYEQYF.

Concerning this clonotype itself: A read error may produce the germline difference seen at one junction end. This chain joins TRBV7-7 and TRBJ2-2; D possibly corresponds to TRBD2 (5 bases). Germline-derived CDR1 and CDR2 are SSHAT and FNYEAQ (reference sequence). The length of the CDR3 is 14 residues. CDR3 sequence (DNA): TGTGCTAGCAGCCGAGAACTAGACACCGGGGAGCTGTTTTTT. Translated: CASSRELDTGELFF.

V is TRBV5-1 and J is TRBJ2-2; 7 bases map to TRBD1. After removal of 4 bases from V and 2 bases from J, the junction contained 5 bases not matched to a gene. Germline CDR1 is SGHRS and CDR2 is YFSETQ. This CDR3 region has 15 residues. CDR3 sequence reads: CASSVTGENTGELFF. The DNA for the CDR3 is TGCGCCAGCAGCGTTACAGGGGAAAACACCGGGGAGCTGTTTTTT.

This clonotype has more than one count but fewer than ten. This chain connects TRBV6-6 to TRBJ1-5; D gene unclear. Germline V gene data show CDR1 as MNHNY and CDR2 as SVGAGI (reference sequence). The ends were cut back, 1 base at V and 0 bases at J, with 7 bases in the middle. The CDR3 spans 15 residues. The CDR3 protein is CASSYLGNSNQPQHF. CDR3 coding DNA: TGTGCCAGCAGTTACTTGGGGAATAGCAATCAGCCCCAGCATTTT.

This clonotype came up a few times. The rearrangement uses TRBV6-1 and TRBJ1-2; TRBD1 might be the D (5 bases). V was cut by 1 base and J by 7 bases, with 10 bases left in between. CDR1 and CDR2 from the germline V gene are MNHNS and SASEGT. The CDR3 totals 13 residues. CDR3 amino acids: CASSEGAGFGYTF. Here the CDR3 DNA reads TGTGCCAGCAGTGAAGGGGCAGGGTTTGGCTACACCTTC.

This clonotype has more than one count but fewer than ten. The chain combines TRBV3-1 with TRBJ2-5, with D unresolved. The CDR3 is 13 residues long. CDR1 is LGHDT and CDR2 is YNNKEL in the germline V gene (reference sequence). Between the trimmed V and J ends, which lost 0 bases and 5 bases, there was a span of 7 bases. CDR3 in DNA: TGTGCCAGCAGCCAAGACCCCTGGGAGACCCAGTACTTC. It codes for CASSQDPWETQYF.

This chain uses TRBV7-6 with TRBJ2-7; D may be TRBD2 (5 bases). Per germline, CDR1 SGHVS and CDR2 FNYEAQ. V lost 2 bases and J lost 3, with 11 bases in between. The CDR3 consists of 14 residues. CDR3 amino acids: CASSLTGNYYEQYF. The CDR3 bases are TGTGCCAGCAGCTTAACCGGGAACTACTACGAGCAGTACTTC.

This clonotype was recorded many times. The chain is built from TRBV5-5 and TRBJ2-1, with TRBD1 identical over 9 bases. Germline CDR1 is SGHKS and CDR2 is YYEKEE (reference sequence). The length of the CDR3 is 16 residues. The junction had 6 bases not matched to a gene; V was cut back by 5 bases and J by 0 bases. The CDR3, as DNA: TGTGCCAGCAGAGAGGGACAGGGAAGCTCCTACAATGAGCAGTTCTTC. The encoded protein is CASREGQGSSYNEQFF. Together with reference TRBV5-5 and TRBJ2-1, the CDR3 gives the full variable domain: DAGVTQSPTHLIKTRGQQVTLRCSPISGHKSVSWYQQVLGQGPQFIFQYYEKEERGRGNFPDRFSARQFPNYSSELNVNALLLGDSALYLCASREGQGSSYNEQFFGPGTRLTVL.

The chain recombines TRBV4-1 with TRBJ2-1, with D tentatively TRBD1 (6 bases). This CDR3 contains 16 residues. Germline CDR1 is MGHRA and CDR2 is YSYEKL. Trimming shortened V by 2 bases and J by 0 bases, and 11 bases separated the two germline ends. CDR3 residues: CASSQQQGFSYNEQFF. CDR3 nucleotide sequence: TGCGCCAGCAGCCAACAACAGGGATTCTCCTACAATGAGCAGTTCTTC.

In its sample, this clonotype was seen many times. V is TRBV5-1 and J is TRBJ2-7; D unresolved. This CDR3 contains 14 residues. Trimming took 0 bases from V and 0 from J, leaving 7 bases between them. Per germline, CDR1 SGHRS and CDR2 YFSETQ. The CDR3 spells CASSLVGFSYEQYF. For the CDR3, the DNA is TGCGCCAGCAGCTTGGTCGGGTTCTCCTACGAGCAGTACTTC.

This clonotype came up a few times. The rearrangement joins TRBV18 to TRBJ2-7; TRBD1 matches 7 bases. V shed 4 bases and J 4 bases; nucleotides not matched to a gene: 10. CDR3 length equals 15 residues. Germline V gives CDR1 KGHSH, CDR2 LQKENI. The CDR3 coding sequence is TGTGCCAGCTCACAAACGACAGGGTCTGAATACGAGCAGTACTTC. Amino acids: CASSQTTGSEYEQYF.

V usage is TRBV3-1 and J usage is TRBJ2-2; 7 bases are shared with TRBD2. The germline gives CDR1 LGHDT, CDR2 YNNKEL (reference sequence). CDR3 length: 15 amino acids. Trimming at V came to 8 bases and at J to 2 bases, leaving 8 bases not matched to a gene. Here the CDR3 reads CASSTLAVNTGELFF. The CDR3 DNA reads TGTGCCAGCTCCACCCTAGCGGTAAACACCGGGGAGCTGTTTTTT.